The 13 T cell receptor beta chains reported below all come from one sample, sequenced in a study of monozygotic twins with inflammatory bowel disease. One entry per CDR3 protein, without DNA, is what TCRdb gives after re-calling the 5' RACE reads. The table counts 200,000 to 250,000 distinct CDR3 sequences; 1.6% lies in the top ten. The sequencing sample was made of blood. These receptors were taken from a human donor with ulcerative colitis or Crohn's disease, or a healthy co-twin of an affected twin (not recorded which).

This chain connects TRBV6-1 to TRBJ1-2. The CDR3 is 14 residues long. Per germline, CDR1 MNHNS and CDR2 SASEGT. The CDR3 loop is CASSEWRTYYGYTF.

The chain couples TRBV5-1 to TRBJ2-1. The CDR3 covers 12 residues. Germline CDR1 SGHRS, CDR2 YFSETQ. CDR3 protein: CASSLAGNEQFF.

The chain combines TRBV5-1 with TRBJ1-1. The germline V gene encodes CDR1 SGHRS and CDR2 YFSETQ. This CDR3 contains 16 residues. The CDR3 reads CASSLWQSIMNTEAFF.

The rearrangement joins TRBV2 to TRBJ2-1. Germline CDR1 is SNHLY and CDR2 is FYNNEI. The CDR3 is 17 residues long. CDR3 loop: CASSDRWRPSSYNEQFF.

The chain uses TRBV5-6 and TRBJ2-2; TCRdb gives TRBD2 as the D gene, but with no DNA this cannot be confirmed. The CDR3 sequence is 17 residues long. Germline assignment: CDR1 SGHDT and CDR2 YYEEEE. CDR3 amino acids: CASSLDGLRMRTGELFF.

The chain employs TRBV20-1 and TRBJ2-7; the TRBD1 assignment by TCRdb is unverifiable without DNA. Germline-derived CDR1 and CDR2 are DFQATT and SNEGSKA (reference sequence). The CDR3 has 15 residues. This CDR3 reads CSAPGPLLTRARQYF.

This chain uses TRBV5-1 with TRBJ2-1; TCRdb indicates TRBD2, and absent DNA this call remains unverified. Germline CDR1 and CDR2: SGHRS and YFSETQ. The CDR3 has 15 amino acids. The CDR3 here is CASSLIAGTYNEQFF.

V and J are TRBV6-5 and TRBJ1-1; TCRdb lists TRBD1, though no DNA is available to test this call. CDR3 length equals 14 residues. From germline, CDR1 is MNHEY and CDR2 SVGAGI. This CDR3 is CASSSRTGNTEAFF.

The gene calls are TRBV20-1 and TRBJ1-1. Germline values: CDR1 DFQATT, CDR2 SNEGSKA (reference sequence). The CDR3 spans 12 residues. CDR3: CSAYLDGTEAFF.

The chain carries TRBV12-3 or TRBV12-4 and TRBJ1-1. The CDR3 totals 12 residues. This CDR3 reads CASSLAAGEAFF.

This chain links TRBV29-1 with TRBJ2-2. Germline CDR1 reads SQVTM; CDR2 reads ANQGSEA. This CDR3 comprises 13 residues. This CDR3 is CSAGTQNTGELFF.

This chain links TRBV28 with TRBJ1-3; TCRdb outputs TRBD1, but without DNA this stays unchecked. Germline CDR1 is MDHEN and CDR2 is SYDVKM. The CDR3 length is 15 residues. CDR3 sequence: CASSLPPGSGNTIYF.

The chain has TRBV5-1 and TRBJ2-3; TCRdb names TRBD2, which stays unverified in the absence of DNA. Germline V gene data show CDR1 as SGHRS and CDR2 as YFSETQ. The length of the CDR3 is 16 residues. CDR3 loop: CASSYPLAGATDTQYF.